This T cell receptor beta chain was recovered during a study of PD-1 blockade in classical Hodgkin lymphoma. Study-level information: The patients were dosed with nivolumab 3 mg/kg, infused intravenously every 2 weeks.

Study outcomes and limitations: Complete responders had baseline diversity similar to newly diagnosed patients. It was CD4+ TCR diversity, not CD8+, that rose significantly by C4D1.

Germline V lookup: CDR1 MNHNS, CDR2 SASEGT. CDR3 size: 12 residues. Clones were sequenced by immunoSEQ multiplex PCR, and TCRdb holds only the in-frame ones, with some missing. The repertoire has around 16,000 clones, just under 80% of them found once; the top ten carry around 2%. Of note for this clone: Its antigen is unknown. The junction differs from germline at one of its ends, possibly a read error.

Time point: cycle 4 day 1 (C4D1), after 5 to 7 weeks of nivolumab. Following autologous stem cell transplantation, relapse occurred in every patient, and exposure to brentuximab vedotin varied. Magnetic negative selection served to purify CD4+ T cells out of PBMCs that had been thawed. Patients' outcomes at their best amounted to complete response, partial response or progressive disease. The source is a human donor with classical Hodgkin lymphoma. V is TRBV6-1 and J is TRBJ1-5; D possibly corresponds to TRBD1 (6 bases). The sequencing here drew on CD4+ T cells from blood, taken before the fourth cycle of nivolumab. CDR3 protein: CTSAGEGQPQHF. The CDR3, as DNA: TGTACCAGTGCAGGGGAGGGTCAGCCCCAGCATTTT.